A selection of T cell receptor beta chains follows, all from one sample in a study of Graves' ophthalmopathy and Graves' hyperthyroidism. TCRdb called the multiplex PCR reads again in MiXCR, with one record for every CDR3 protein. The sample has some 390,000 distinct CDR3 sequences; approximately 16% are singletons. Material for sequencing was peripheral blood. These receptors were taken from a woman between 18 and 29 years old with Graves' ophthalmopathy. CDR3s include the opening cysteine and the closing phenylalanine or tryptophan. The D gene is left open where the match is weak. For some rows the clone size is stated as once, few or many, or as a class when expanded; others skip it.

TRBD1	TRBV10-3	NA	TRBJ2-2	CATNGIGGQGRTGELFF	TGTGCCACAAATGGGATTGGAGGACAGGGGAGGACCGGGGAGCTGTTTTTT
TRBD1	TRBV6-5	many	TRBJ1-3	CASSLGTASSVNTIYF	TGTGCCAGCAGTTTGGGGACAGCGTCTTCGGTAAACACCATATATTTT
NA	TRBV7-2	many	TRBJ1-1	CASSHQRDIIEAFF	TGTGCCAGCAGCCATCAGAGGGACATCATTGAAGCTTTCTTT
NA	TRBV28	many	TRBJ1-5	CASRQDYSNQPQHF	TGTGCCAGCAGACAGGACTATAGCAATCAGCCCCAGCATTTT
NA	TRBV6-2/TRBV6-3	few	TRBJ1-2	CASIAGNGYGYTF	TGTGCCAGCATCGCAGGGAATGGCTATGGCTACACCTTC
NA	TRBV30	many	TRBJ1-1	CAWSVGRRANTEAFF	TGTGCCTGGAGTGTGGGTCGGAGAGCTAACACTGAAGCTTTCTTT
TRBD1	TRBV6-2/TRBV6-3	many	TRBJ1-5	CASRLDRVHQPQHF	TGTGCCAGCAGATTGGACAGGGTACACCAGCCCCAGCATTTT
NA	TRBV7-2	many	TRBJ1-2	CASSQGGPGRNYGYTF	TGTGCCAGCAGCCAAGGGGGGCCGGGTAGGAACTATGGCTACACCTTC
TRBD1	TRBV20-1	many	TRBJ1-6	CSARDFGTGSSPLHF	TGCAGTGCTAGAGATTTCGGGACAGGGTCATCACCCCTCCACTTT
NA	TRBV12-3/TRBV12-4	NA	TRBJ2-7	CASSFSGTSFDEQYF	TGTGCCAGCAGTTTTTCAGGGACATCGTTCGACGAGCAGTACTTC
NA	TRBV27	many	TRBJ2-5	CASRRGVQETQYF	TGTGCCAGCAGGCGGGGAGTCCAAGAGACCCAGTACTTC
TRBD1	TRBV12-3/TRBV12-4	many	TRBJ1-1	CASSGVGTGYQAEAFF	TGTGCCAGCAGTGGGGTGGGGACAGGGTATCAAGCTGAAGCTTTCTTT
TRBD1	TRBV28	many	TRBJ2-7	CASRDRGREQYF	TGTGCCAGCAGAGACAGGGGGCGGGAGCAGTACTTC
NA	TRBV28	many	TRBJ1-2	CASSPFDSLTNYGYTF	TGTGCCAGCAGTCCTTTTGACAGCCTGACTAACTATGGCTACACCTTC
NA	TRBV29-1	many	TRBJ1-2	CSVEDGGVGYGYTF	TGCAGCGTTGAAGATGGAGGGGTGGGGTATGGCTACACCTTC
NA	TRBV2	many	TRBJ2-7	CARGEKYF	TGTGCCAGGGGCGAGAAGTACTTC
TRBD1	TRBV24-1	NA	TRBJ1-5	CAIGDRGGNQPQHF	TGTGCCATAGGGGACAGGGGCGGCAATCAGCCCCAGCATTTT